This T cell receptor (beta chain) was identified in a study of beta chain features in type 1 diabetes. Study-wide results and caveats: Cells that show high TCR expression could be over-represented by cDNA sequencing.

CD45RO/CCR7/CD25/CD127/CD95/CD27 sorting isolated CD4+ naive, central memory, regulatory and stem cell-like memory cells. A note on this clone: The antigen is unknown.

Expressed TCRB transcripts were sequenced because the isolated RNA had all been reverse transcribed beforehand. The table came from immunoSEQ multiplex PCR; TCRdb's copy has only in-frame clones and leaves some out. The table has 860,000 or so clones, 15% to 20% seen once. The CDR3 spans 14 residues. Germline CDR1 is SGHDT and CDR2 is YYEEEE. V lost 4 bases and J 4 bases, leaving 14 bases between the germline ends. Source material: naive CD4+ T cells from blood. The sequence was collected from a woman between 18 and 29 years old in good health. V usage is TRBV5-6 and J usage is TRBJ2-5; no reliable D call. CDR3 amino acids: CASSTLKVVETQYF. The DNA for the CDR3 is TGTGCCAGCAGCACCCTCAAGGTTGTAGAGACCCAGTACTTC.